This TCR beta chain was recovered during a study of T cells in Graves' hyperthyroidism and ophthalmopathy. Amplified regions were TCR beta CDR3 sequences from RNA transcripts. Researchers ran a first-round RT-PCR on the TCR CDR3 using the HTBI primer set. TCRdb re-analysed the multiplex PCR reads in MiXCR, keeping a single row per CDR3 protein. The sample lists 690,000 or so distinct CDR3 sequences; approximately 18% were seen once. This clonotype was seen a few times. Its antigen is unknown. Notes on the study in general: Among thyroid clonotypes expanded above 0.001, most also appeared in blood. Model-based prediction identified ophthalmopathy a median 6.5 months prior to its onset.

Germline V gene data show CDR1 as SGHVS and CDR2 as FQNEAQ. This CDR3 contains 16 residues. Trimming took 4 bases from V and 1 from J; bases not matched to a gene: 7. The receptor comes from a woman aged 45-59 years with Graves' hyperthyroidism that later progressed to Graves' ophthalmopathy. This chain uses TRBV7-8 with TRBJ1-1; 9 nucleotides line up with TRBD1. The sample comprised blood. The CDR3 reads CASSSLRTGENTEAFF. The DNA for the CDR3 is TGTGCCAGCAGCTCCCTGAGGACAGGGGAGAACACTGAAGCTTTCTTT.